One and the same sample provided the 5 T cell receptor beta chains below, sequenced in a study of blood T cell repertoires in COVID-19. Sequencing used immunoSEQ multiplex PCR; TCRdb keeps in-frame clones, though not all of them. The repertoire holds approximately 440,000 clones, with about 90% as singletons. Sequences were obtained from PBMCs or T cells enriched from blood (not recorded which). The source of these receptors is a woman between 18 and 29 years old who had recovered from COVID-19.

This chain links TRBV5-4 with TRBJ2-1, with TRBD2 identical over 8 bases. This CDR3 comprises 18 residues. Germline CDR1 is SGHNT and CDR2 is YYREEE (reference sequence). The J segment lost 0 bases and the V segment lost 0 bases, leaving 8 bases of the junction unmatched. This CDR3 is CASSLVLAGTSSYNEQFF. CDR3 bases: TGTGCCAGCAGCTTGGTATTAGCGGGGACAAGCTCCTACAATGAGCAGTTCTTC.

This chain uses TRBV6-1 with TRBJ1-2; 7 bases match TRBD1. The CDR3 spans 14 residues. Germline CDR1 and CDR2: MNHNS and SASEGT. The junction had 8 bases not matched to a gene; V was cut back by 3 bases and J by 7 bases. The CDR3 protein is CASSEGRGHLGYTF. In DNA form, the CDR3 reads TGTGCCAGCAGTGAGGGTAGGGGGCACCTTGGCTACACCTTC.

The V call is TRBV2, the J call TRBJ1-5, with D hard to call. Trimming stripped 3 bases from V and 0 bases from J, with 9 bases between. The CDR3 consists of 15 residues. Germline lookup yields CDR1 SNHLY and CDR2 FYNNEI. CDR3 DNA sequence: TGTGCCAGCAGTGACAGGCCGCGTAGCAATCAGCCCCAGCATTTT. Translated, it gives CASSDRPRSNQPQHF. The full variable domain, in which reference TRBV2 and TRBJ1-5 provide the parts outside the CDR3, is EPEVTQTPSHQVTQMGQEVILRCVPISNHLYFYWYRQILGQKVEFLVSFYNNEISEKSEIFDDQFSVERPDGSNFTLKIRSTKLEDSAMYFCASSDRPRSNQPQHFGDGTRLSIL.

The chain carries TRBV14 and TRBJ1-1; D gene ambiguous. This CDR3 contains 13 residues. V shed 4 bases and J shed 1 base, with 7 bases lying between them. The germline V gene has CDR1 SGHDN and CDR2 FVKESK. CDR3: CASSRLPNTEAFF. Written as DNA, the CDR3 is TGTGCCAGCAGCCGACTGCCGAACACTGAAGCTTTCTTT.

J is TRBJ1-5 and V is TRBV28; D unresolved. CDR3 length equals 15 residues. The ends were cut back, 3 bases at V and 0 bases at J, with 9 bases in the middle. CDR1 and CDR2 (germline): MDHEN, SYDVKM. As DNA, the CDR3 is TGTGCCAGCAGTTTCGAACTCTATAGCAATCAGCCCCAGCATTTT. Protein sequence: CASSFELYSNQPQHF.